Sequencing of this T cell receptor beta chain was carried out in a study of monozygotic twins with inflammatory bowel disease. Template switching was used to attach UMIs, which incorporated a 6-nucleotide sample barcode. TCRalpha and TCRbeta cDNA went through nested PCRs of approximately 16 and 10 cycles, two in total. TCRdb reworked the 5' RACE reads into one entry per CDR3 protein, no DNA. Its table records around 380,000 distinct CDR3 sequences. Germline-derived CDR1 and CDR2 are SGDLS and YYNGEE. The CDR3 is 16 residues long. The rearrangement uses TRBV9 and TRBJ2-2; TCRdb's D call of TRBD1 is untestable without DNA. Input material: blood. The TCR comes from a human donor with ulcerative colitis or Crohn's disease, or a healthy co-twin of an affected twin (not recorded which). CDR3 sequence reads: CASSVGGQGVTGELFF.